This T cell receptor beta chain was documented in a study of OX40 agonist ivuxolimab in advanced cancers. About the research overall: Three patients responded partially, comprising one with hepatocellular carcinoma and two with cutaneous melanoma.

The V and J ends lost 5 bases and 6 bases, in that order; junction bases with no gene match: 3. Germline assignment: CDR1 MNHEY and CDR2 SVGAGI. The CDR3 contains 13 residues. It was autoimmune disease history or systemic immunosuppression that excluded patients. Generated by immunoSEQ multiplex PCR, the TCRdb table keeps only in-frame clones and is missing some. The sample records around 86,000 clones, around 84% being singletons. The receptor was isolated from an adult with an advanced solid tumor such as melanoma, head and neck, liver or kidney cancer. This sequence joins TRBV6-5 and TRBJ2-1, with TRBD2 matching 8 bases. Material: CD4+ or CD8+ T cells sorted from blood, obtained in a trial of the OX40 agonist ivuxolimab. CDR3 DNA: TGTGCCAGCAGTAGCGGGACTAGCAATGAGCAGTTCTTC. This encodes CASSSGTSNEQFF.